This T cell receptor beta chain is drawn from a study of cytomegalovirus exposure and HLA in healthy donors. Overall study findings and caveats: Rare sequences made up most TCRs, while some public TCRs were found in many donors.

Produced via immunoSEQ multiplex PCR; TCRdb's table is partial and in-frame only. The table has about 310,000 clones, over 75% seen once. This clone was picked up one time. No antigen is known for it. Germline-derived CDR1 and CDR2 are SGDLS and YYNGEE. The length of the CDR3 is 15 residues. V was shortened by 0 bases and J by 4 bases, with 10 bases between the two germline ends. The receptor was derived from a young man in good health and CMV-seronegative. The specimen sequenced was PBMCs. J is TRBJ2-2 and V is TRBV9; tentative D call: TRBD2 (6 bases). The CDR3 reads CASSVGEESTGELFF. The DNA for the CDR3 is TGTGCCAGCAGCGTAGGGGAGGAATCCACCGGGGAGCTGTTTTTT.